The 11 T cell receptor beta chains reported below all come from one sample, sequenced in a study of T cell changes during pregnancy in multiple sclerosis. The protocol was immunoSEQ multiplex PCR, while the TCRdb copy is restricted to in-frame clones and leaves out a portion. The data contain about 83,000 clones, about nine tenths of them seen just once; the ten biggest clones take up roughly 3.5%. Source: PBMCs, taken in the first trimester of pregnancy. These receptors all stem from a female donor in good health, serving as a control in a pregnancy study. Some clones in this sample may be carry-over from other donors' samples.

The chain's CDR3 is CASSLIGRSSGNTIYF. CDR3 DNA: TGCGCCAGCAGCTTGATTGGGAGATCCTCTGGAAACACCATATATTTT. This sequence joins TRBV5-1 and TRBJ1-3; no firm D call. The CDR3 consists of 16 residues. Germline loops: CDR1 SGHRS, CDR2 YFSETQ. V was cut by 1 base and J by 0 bases, with 11 bases left in between.

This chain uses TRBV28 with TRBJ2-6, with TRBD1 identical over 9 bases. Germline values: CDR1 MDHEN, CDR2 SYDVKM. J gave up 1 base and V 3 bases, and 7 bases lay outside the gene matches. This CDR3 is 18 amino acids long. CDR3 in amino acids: CASSLRPGQGSGANVLTF. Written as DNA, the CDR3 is TGTGCCAGCAGTTTGCGCCCGGGACAGGGATCTGGGGCCAACGTCCTGACTTTC.

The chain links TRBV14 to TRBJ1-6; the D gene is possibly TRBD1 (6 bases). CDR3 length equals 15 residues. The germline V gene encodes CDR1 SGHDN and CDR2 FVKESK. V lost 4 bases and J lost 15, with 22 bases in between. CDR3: CASSPRGGRSSYLHF. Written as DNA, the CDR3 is TGTGCCAGCAGCCCCCGGGGGGGGCGAAGTTCTTACCTCCACTTT.

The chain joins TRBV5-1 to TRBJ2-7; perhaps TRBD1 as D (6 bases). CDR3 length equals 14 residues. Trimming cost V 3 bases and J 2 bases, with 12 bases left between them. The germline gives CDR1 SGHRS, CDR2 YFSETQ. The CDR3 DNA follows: TGCGCCAGCAGCTGGGCAGGGGCCACCTACGAGCAGTACTTC. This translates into CASSWAGATYEQYF.

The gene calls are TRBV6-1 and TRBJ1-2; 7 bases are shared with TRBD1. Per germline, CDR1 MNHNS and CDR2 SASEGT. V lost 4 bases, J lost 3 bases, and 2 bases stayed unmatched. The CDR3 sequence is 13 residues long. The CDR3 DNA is TGTGCCAGCAGTGGCGGACAGGACTATGGCTACACCTTC. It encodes CASSGGQDYGYTF.

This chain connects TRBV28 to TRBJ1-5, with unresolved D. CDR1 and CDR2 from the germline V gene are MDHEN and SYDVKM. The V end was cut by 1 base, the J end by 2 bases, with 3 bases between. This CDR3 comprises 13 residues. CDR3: CASSLSGNQPQHF. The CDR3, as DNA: TGTGCCAGCAGTTTATCAGGCAATCAGCCCCAGCATTTT.

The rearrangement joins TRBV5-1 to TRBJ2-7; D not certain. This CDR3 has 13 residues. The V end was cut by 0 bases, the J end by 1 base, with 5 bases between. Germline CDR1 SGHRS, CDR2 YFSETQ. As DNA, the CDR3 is TGCGCCAGCAGCTTGGATCTTTCCTACGAGCAGTACTTC. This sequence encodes CASSLDLSYEQYF. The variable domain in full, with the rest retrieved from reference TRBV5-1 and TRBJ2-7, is KAGVTQTPRYLIKTRGQQVTLSCSPISGHRSVSWYQQTPGQGLQFLFEYFSETQRNKGNFPGRFSGRQFSNSRSEMNVSTLELGDSALYLCASSLDLSYEQYFGPGTRLTVT.

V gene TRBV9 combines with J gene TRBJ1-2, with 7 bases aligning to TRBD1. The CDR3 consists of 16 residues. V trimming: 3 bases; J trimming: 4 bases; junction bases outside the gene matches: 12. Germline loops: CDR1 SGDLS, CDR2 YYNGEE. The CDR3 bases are TGTGCCAGCAGCGCCGGAACAGGGGCGCTCAGCTATGGCTACACCTTC. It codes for CASSAGTGALSYGYTF.

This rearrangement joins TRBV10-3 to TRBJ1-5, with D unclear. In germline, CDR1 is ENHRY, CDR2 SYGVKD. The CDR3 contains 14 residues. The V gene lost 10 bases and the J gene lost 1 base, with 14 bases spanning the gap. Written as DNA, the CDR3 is TGTGCCACCCGTCCGGCCGGGAGCAATCAGCCCCAGCATTTT. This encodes CATRPAGSNQPQHF.

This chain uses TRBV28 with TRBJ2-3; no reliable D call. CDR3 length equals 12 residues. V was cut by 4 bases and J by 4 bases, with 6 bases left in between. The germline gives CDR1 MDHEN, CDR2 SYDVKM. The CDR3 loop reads CASSSPADTQYF. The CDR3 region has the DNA TGTGCCAGCAGTTCCCCGGCAGATACGCAGTATTTT.

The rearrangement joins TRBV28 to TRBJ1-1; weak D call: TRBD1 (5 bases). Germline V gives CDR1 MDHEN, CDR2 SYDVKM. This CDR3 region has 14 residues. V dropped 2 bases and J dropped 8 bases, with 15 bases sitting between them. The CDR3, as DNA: TGTGCCAGCAGTTTACAGGGAGGATCCTCCGAAGCTTTCTTT. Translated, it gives CASSLQGGSSEAFF.